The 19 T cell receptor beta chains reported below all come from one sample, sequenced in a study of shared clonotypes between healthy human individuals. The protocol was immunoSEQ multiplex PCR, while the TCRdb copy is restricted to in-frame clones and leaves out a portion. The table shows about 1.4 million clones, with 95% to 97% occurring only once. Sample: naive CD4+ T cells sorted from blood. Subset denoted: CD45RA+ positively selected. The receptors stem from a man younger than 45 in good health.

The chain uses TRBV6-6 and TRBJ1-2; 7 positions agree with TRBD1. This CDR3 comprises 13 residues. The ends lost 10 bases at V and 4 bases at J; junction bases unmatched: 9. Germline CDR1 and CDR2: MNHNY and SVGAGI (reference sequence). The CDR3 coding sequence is TGTGCCACCGGGAAAGGACAGGCCTATGGCTACACCTTC. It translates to CATGKGQAYGYTF.

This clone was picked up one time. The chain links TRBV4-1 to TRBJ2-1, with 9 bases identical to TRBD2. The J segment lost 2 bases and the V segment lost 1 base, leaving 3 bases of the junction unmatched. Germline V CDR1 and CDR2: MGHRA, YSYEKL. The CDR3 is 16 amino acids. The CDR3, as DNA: TGCGCCAGCAGCCAAGTGCTAGCGGGACCCTACAATGAGCAGTTCTTC. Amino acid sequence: CASSQVLAGPYNEQFF.

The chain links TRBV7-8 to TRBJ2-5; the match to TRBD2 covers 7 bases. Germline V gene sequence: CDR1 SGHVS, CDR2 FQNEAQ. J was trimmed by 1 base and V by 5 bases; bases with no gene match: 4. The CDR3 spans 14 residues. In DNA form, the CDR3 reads TGTGCCAGCAGCAGTTCTAGCGGCCAAGAGACCCAGTACTTC. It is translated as CASSSSSGQETQYF.

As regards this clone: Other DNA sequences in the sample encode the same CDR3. CDR3 protein: CSAGGSYEQYF. The CDR3 DNA is TGCAGTGCTGGAGGCTCCTACGAGCAGTACTTC. This chain joins TRBV20-1 and TRBJ2-7; possibly TRBD2 for D (5 bases). This CDR3 is 11 amino acids long. Germline-derived CDR1 and CDR2 are DFQATT and SNEGSKA (reference sequence). The V and J ends lost 5 bases and 0 bases respectively, with 5 bases between them.

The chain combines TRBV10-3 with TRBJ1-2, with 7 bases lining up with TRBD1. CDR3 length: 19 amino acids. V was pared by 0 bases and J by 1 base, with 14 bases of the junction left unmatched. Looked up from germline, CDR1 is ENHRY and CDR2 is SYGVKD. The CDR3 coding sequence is TGTGCCATCAGTGAGTCTGGTGGGGGACAGACTCCCGGTAACTATGGCTACACCTTC. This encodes CAISESGGGQTPGNYGYTF.

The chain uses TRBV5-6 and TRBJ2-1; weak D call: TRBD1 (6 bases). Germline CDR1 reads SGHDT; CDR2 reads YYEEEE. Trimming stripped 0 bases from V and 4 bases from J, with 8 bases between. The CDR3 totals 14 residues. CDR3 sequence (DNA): TGTGCCAGCAGCTTGGGGACAGTTTACAATGAGCAGTTCTTC. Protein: CASSLGTVYNEQFF.

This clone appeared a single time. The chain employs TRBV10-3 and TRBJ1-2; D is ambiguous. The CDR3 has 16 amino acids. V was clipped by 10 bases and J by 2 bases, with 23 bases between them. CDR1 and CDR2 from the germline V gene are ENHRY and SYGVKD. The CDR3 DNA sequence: TGTGCCACCAACGTACCGGGATCCAGCCTAAACTATGGCTACACCTTC. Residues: CATNVPGSSLNYGYTF.

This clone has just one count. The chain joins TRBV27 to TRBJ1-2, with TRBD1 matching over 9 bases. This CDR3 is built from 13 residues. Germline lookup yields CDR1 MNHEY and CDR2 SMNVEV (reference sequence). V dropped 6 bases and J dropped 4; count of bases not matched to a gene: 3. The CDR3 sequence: CASRGQGIYGYTF. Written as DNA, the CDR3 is TGTGCCAGCAGGGGACAGGGAATCTATGGCTACACCTTC.

For the CDR3, the DNA is TGTGCCAGCAGACCCGCGGACAGGTACGGCGGTCCTTACACCTTC. It specifies CASRPADRYGGPYTF. The chain carries TRBV6-5 and TRBJ1-2; the match to TRBD1 covers 7 bases. The CDR3 length is 15 residues. CDR1 and CDR2 (germline): MNHEY, SVGAGI. V lost 6 bases to trimming and J lost 11 bases; unmatched junction nucleotides: 18.

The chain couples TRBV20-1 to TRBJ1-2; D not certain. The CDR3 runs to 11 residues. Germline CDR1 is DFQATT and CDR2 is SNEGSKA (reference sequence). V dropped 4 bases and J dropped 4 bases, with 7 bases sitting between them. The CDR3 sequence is CSAIGPYGYTF. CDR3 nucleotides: TGCAGTGCTATCGGTCCCTATGGCTACACCTTC.

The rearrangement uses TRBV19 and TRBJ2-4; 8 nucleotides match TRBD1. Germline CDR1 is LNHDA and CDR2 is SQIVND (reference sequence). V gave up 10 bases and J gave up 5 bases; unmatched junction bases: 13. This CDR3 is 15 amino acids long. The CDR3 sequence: CATNKRGTGENIQYF. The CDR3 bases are TGTGCCACCAATAAGAGGGGGACAGGAGAAAACATTCAGTACTTC.

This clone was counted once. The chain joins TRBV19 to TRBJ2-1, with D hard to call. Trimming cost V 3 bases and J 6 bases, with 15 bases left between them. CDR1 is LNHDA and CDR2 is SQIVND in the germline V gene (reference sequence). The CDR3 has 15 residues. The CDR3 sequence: CASSIVARLSNEQFF. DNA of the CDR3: TGTGCCAGTAGTATTGTGGCTAGGTTGTCCAATGAGCAGTTCTTC.

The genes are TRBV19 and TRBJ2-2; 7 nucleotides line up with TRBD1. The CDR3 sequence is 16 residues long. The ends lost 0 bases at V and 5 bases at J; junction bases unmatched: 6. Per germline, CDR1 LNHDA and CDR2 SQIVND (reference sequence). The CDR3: CASSIDPGQVTGELFF. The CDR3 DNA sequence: TGTGCCAGTAGTATAGATCCCGGACAGGTGACCGGGGAGCTGTTTTTT.

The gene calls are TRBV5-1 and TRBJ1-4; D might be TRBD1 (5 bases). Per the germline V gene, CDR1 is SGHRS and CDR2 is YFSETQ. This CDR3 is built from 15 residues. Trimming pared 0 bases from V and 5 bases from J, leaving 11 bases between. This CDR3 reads CASSLDGASNEKLFF. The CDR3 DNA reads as TGCGCCAGCAGCTTGGATGGGGCAAGCAATGAAAAACTGTTTTTT.

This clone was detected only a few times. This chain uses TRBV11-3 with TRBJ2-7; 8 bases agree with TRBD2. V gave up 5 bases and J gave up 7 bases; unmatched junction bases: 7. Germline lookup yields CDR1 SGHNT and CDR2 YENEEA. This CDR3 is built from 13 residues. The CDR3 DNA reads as TGTGCCAGCAGCACGGGAGGGCCGCGGGAGCAGTACTTC. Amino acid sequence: CASSTGGPREQYF.

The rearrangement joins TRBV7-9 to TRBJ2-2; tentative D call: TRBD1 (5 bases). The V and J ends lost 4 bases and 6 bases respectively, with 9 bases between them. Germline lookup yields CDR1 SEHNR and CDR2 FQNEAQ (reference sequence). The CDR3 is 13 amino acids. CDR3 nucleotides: TGTGCCAGCAGCTCGCAGGGTTCCGGGGAGCTGTTTTTT. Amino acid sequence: CASSSQGSGELFF.

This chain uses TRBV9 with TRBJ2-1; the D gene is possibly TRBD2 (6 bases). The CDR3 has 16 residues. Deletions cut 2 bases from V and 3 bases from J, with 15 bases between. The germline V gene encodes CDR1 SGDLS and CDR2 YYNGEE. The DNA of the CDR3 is TGTGCCAGCAGCGTCGGGGGAGGAGAGGACTACAATGAGCAGTTCTTC. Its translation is CASSVGGGEDYNEQFF.

The CDR3 nucleotides are TGCAGTGCCCAGAAACTAGATACGCAGTATTTT. Translated: CSAQKLDTQYF. The chain couples TRBV20-1 to TRBJ2-3; D gene unclear. The V end lost 6 bases, the J end lost 5 bases, and 9 bases lay between the germline ends. The CDR3 contains 11 residues. Per the germline V gene, CDR1 is DFQATT and CDR2 is SNEGSKA (reference sequence).

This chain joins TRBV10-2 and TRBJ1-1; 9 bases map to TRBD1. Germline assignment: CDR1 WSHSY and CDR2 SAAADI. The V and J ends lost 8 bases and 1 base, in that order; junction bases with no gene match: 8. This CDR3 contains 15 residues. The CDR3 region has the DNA TGCGCCAGCTGCACCGAACAGGGGGCGAACACTGAAGCTTTCTTT. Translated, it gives CASCTEQGANTEAFF.